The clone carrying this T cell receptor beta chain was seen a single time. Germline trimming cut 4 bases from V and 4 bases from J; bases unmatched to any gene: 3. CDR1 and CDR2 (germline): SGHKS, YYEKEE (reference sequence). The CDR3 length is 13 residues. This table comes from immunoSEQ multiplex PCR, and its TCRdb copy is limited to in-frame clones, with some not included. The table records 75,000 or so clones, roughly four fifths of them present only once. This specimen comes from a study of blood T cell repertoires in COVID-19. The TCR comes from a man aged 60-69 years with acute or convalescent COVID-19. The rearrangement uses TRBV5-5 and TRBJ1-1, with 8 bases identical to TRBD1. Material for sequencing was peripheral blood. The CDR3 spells CASSGQGATEAFF. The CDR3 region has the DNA TGTGCCAGCAGCGGCCAGGGGGCCACTGAAGCTTTCTTT.